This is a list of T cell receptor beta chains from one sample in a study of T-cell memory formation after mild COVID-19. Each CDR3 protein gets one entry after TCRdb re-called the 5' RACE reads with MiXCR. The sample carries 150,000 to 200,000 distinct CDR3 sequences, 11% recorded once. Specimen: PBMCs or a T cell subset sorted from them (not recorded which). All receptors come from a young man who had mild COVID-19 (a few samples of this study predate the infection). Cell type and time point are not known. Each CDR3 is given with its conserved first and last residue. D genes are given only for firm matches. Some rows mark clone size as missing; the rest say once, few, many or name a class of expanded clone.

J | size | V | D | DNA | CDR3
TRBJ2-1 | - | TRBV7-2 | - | TGTGCCAGCAGCTTAGGTCCAACGTACAATGAGCAGTTCTTC | CASSLGPTYNEQFF
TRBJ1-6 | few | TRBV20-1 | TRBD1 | TGCAGTGCGAATGGACAGGGACCAAATTCACCCCTCCACTTT | CSANGQGPNSPLHF
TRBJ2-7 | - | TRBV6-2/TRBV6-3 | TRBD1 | TGTGCCAGCAGGGACAGGGGCAACGAGCAGTACTTC | CASRDRGNEQYF
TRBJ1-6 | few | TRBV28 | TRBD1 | TGTGCCAGCAGTTTACCCGGGACAGGGGGTTCACCCCTCCACTTT | CASSLPGTGGSPLHF
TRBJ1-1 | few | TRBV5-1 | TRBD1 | TGCGCCAGCAGCCCGGGACAGGGGGGAGGTGAAGCTTTCTTT | CASSPGQGGGEAFF
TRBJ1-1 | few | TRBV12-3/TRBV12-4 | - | TGTGCCAGCAGTTTATCGAGATGGGGTCTTGCTTTCTTT | CASSLSRWGLAFF
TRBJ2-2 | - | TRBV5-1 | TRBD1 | TGCGCCAGCAAGGAGACAGGGTCGAACGGGGAGCTGTTTTTT | CASKETGSNGELFF
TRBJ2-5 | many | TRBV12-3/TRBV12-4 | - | TGTGCCAGCACTTTCGGGGGGCCCCAAGAGACCCAGTACTTC | CASTFGGPQETQYF
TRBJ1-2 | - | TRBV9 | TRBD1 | TGTGCCAGCAGCGTAGAGGGGGCCGGCGGCTACACCTTC | CASSVEGAGGYTF
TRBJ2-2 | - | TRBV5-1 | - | TGCGCCAGCAGCTCGGTGGGGGGAAACACCGGGGAGCTGTTTTTT | CASSSVGGNTGELFF
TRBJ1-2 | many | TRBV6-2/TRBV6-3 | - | TGTGCCAGCAGTTACTCGTTTCGTAAAAACAGGGACTATGGCTACACCTTC | CASSYSFRKNRDYGYTF
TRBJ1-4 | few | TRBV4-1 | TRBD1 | TGCGCCAGCAGCCAAGAACGAGGGGACAGGGGCGCTGTTGAAAAACTGTTTTTT | CASSQERGDRGAVEKLFF
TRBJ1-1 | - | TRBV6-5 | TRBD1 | TGTGCCAGCAAGGGACGACAGGGGTCCGCTGAAGCTTTCTTT | CASKGRQGSAEAFF
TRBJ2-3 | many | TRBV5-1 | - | TGCGCCAGCAGCTTGGACGTAGATACGCAGTATTTT | CASSLDVDTQYF
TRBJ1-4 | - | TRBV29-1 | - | TGCAGCGTTGTGCCGGCCGCAACTAATGAAAAACTGTTTTTT | CSVVPAATNEKLFF
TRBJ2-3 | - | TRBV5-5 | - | TGTGCCAGCAGCGAGGACCGGTTGACGCAGTATTTT | CASSEDRLTQYF
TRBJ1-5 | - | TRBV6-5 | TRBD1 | TGTGCCAGCAAGGGACAGGGGAGCAATCAGCCCCAGCATTTT | CASKGQGSNQPQHF
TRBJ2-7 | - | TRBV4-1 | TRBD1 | TGCGCCAGCAGCCAACGTAGGACAGGGTGGTCCTACGAGCAGTACTTC | CASSQRRTGWSYEQYF
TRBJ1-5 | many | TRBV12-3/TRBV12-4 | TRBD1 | TGTGCCAGCAGTCCCCAGGGGGGGCCCCAGCATTTT | CASSPQGGPQHF
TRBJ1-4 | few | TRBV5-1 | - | TGCGCCAGCAGCTTGGCGACAATGGGTGAAAAACTGTTTTTT | CASSLATMGEKLFF
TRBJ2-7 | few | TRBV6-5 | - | TGTGCCAGCAGTTACTCTGCCGCGCACTCCTACGAGCAGTACTTC | CASSYSAAHSYEQYF
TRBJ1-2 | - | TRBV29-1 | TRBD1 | TGCAGCGTTGTACAGGGGGCTTCCTATGGCTACACCTTC | CSVVQGASYGYTF
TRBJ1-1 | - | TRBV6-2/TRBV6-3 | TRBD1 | TGTGCCAGCAGTCGGACAGGGAATTCGTTGAACACTGAAGCTTTCTTT | CASSRTGNSLNTEAFF
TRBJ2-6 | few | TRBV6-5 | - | TGTGCCAGCAGTTACCTGGGACGGTTCTCTGGGGCCAACGTCCTGACTTTC | CASSYLGRFSGANVLTF
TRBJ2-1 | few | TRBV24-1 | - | TGTGCCACCAGTGATTTTAAGGCAGGTAGGGAGGATGAGCAGTTCTTC | CATSDFKAGREDEQFF
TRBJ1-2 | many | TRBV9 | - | TGTGCCAGCAAGCAGACGGGTACACTTTATGGCTACACCTTC | CASKQTGTLYGYTF
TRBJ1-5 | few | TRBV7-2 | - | TGTGCCAGCAGCTCCCCGGGGTTAAGCAATCAGCCCCAGCATTTT | CASSSPGLSNQPQHF
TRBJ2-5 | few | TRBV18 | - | TGTGCCAGCTCACCGTCTCAAGGGATCCAAGAGACCCAGTACTTC | CASSPSQGIQETQYF
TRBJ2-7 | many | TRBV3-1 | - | TGTGCCAGCAGCCAAGCGGGGACCTACCCCTACGAGCAGTACTTC | CASSQAGTYPYEQYF
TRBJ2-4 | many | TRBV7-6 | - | TGTGCCAGCAGCTTAGGACCGCCCATCGCCAAAAACATTCAGTACTTC | CASSLGPPIAKNIQYF
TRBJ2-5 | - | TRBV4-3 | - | TGCGCCAGCAGCCAAGGGGGACGGCAGGGCCAAGAGACCCAGTACTTC | CASSQGGRQGQETQYF
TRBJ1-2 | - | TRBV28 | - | TGTGCCAGCAGTTCCGCCCGGGGGGCTGGTAACTATGGCTACACCTTC | CASSSARGAGNYGYTF
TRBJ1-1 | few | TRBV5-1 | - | TGCGCCAGCAGCAAGGTCGATGGGAACACTGAAGCTTTCTTT | CASSKVDGNTEAFF
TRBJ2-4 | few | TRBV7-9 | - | TGTGCCAGCAGCCCCCAGGGGATTCAGTACTTC | CASSPQGIQYF
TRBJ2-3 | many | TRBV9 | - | TGTGCCAGCAGCGTAGGAGATACGCAGTATTTT | CASSVGDTQYF
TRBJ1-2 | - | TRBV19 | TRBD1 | TGTGCCAGTAGGACAATACAGGGGTCTGGCTACACCTTC | CASRTIQGSGYTF
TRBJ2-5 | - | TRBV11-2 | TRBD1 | TGTGCCAGCAGCTCGCCGGACAGGTACCAAGAGACCCAGTACTTC | CASSSPDRYQETQYF
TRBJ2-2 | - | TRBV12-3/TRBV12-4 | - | TGTGCCAGCACCACGGTTCTTTCCACCGGGGAGCTGTTTTTT | CASTTVLSTGELFF
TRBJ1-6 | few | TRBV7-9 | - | TGTGCCAGCAGCCCACGGGGTTTCGGCAATTCACCCCTCCACTTT | CASSPRGFGNSPLHF
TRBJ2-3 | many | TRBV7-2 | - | TGTGCCAGCAGCTTGTACGGGGTCACAGATACGCAGTATTTT | CASSLYGVTDTQYF
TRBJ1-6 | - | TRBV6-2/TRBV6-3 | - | TGTGCCAGCAGTTACCGGGACCGCGCTTCCTATAATTCACCCCTCCACTTT | CASSYRDRASYNSPLHF
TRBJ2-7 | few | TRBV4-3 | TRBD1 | TGCGCCAGCAGCGCACACAGGGGAGACCTGCAGTACTTC | CASSAHRGDLQYF
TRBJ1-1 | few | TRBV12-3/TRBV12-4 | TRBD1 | TGTGCCAGCGGTTCGACAGGGGGAGCTTTCTTT | CASGSTGGAFF
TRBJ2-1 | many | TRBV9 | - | TGTGCCAGCAGCGTAGATTACAATGAGCAGTTCTTC | CASSVDYNEQFF
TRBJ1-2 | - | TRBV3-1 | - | TGTGCCAGCAGCCAAGTTCGGGGGCGCATCTATGGCTACACCTTC | CASSQVRGRIYGYTF
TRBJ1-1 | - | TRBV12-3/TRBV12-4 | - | TGTGCCAGCCGCCCCTCGGGTAAATGGAACACTGAAGCTTTCTTT | CASRPSGKWNTEAFF
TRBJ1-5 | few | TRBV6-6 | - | TGTGCCAGCACTCCGAGCGACAGCAATCAGCCCCAGCATTTT | CASTPSDSNQPQHF
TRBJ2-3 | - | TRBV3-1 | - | TGTGCCAGCAGCCAACGGCGGGGCCCCCCAGATACGCAGTATTTT | CASSQRRGPPDTQYF
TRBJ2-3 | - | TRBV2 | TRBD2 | TGTGCCAGCAGTGAAGCCAGCGGGGGGCGTGCAGATACGCAGTATTTT | CASSEASGGRADTQYF
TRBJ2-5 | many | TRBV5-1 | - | TGCGCCAGCAGCTTGGGGGCAGTGGGGCCTGAGACCCAGTACTTC | CASSLGAVGPETQYF